Below, one T cell receptor (beta chain) is given with its context. The CDR3 loop spans 12 amino acids. Trimming left V 1 base short and J 7 bases short, with 5 bases between. The germline V gene encodes CDR1 SGHNT and CDR2 YENEEA. Sorted out of PBMCs were CD4+ T cells and CD8+ T cells. cDNA serving as the sequencing template came from extracted, reverse transcribed RNA. The table came from immunoSEQ multiplex PCR; TCRdb's copy has only in-frame clones and leaves some out. The sample has under 85,000 clones, about half seen once. The source of the sample is a study of CD8+ T cells in alopecia areata. The starting material was CD8+ T cells sorted from blood, obtained at week 0. This chain uses TRBV11-3 with TRBJ2-1; unclear D gene. The source of this sequence is a human donor with alopecia areata. The chain's CDR3 is CASSLGPNEQFF. For the CDR3, the DNA is TGTGCCAGCAGCTTAGGACCAAATGAGCAGTTCTTC.